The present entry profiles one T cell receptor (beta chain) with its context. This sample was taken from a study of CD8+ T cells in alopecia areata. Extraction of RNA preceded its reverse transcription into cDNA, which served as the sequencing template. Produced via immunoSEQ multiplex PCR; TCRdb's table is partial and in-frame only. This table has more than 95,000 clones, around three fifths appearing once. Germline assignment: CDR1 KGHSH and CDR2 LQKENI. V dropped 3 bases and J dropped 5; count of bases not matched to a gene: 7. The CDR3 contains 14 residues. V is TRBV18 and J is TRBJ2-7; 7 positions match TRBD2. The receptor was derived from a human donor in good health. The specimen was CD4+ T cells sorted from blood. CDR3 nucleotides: TGTGCCAGCTCACCGGGGGGGACCTCTGACGAGCAGTACTTC. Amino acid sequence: CASSPGGTSDEQYF.